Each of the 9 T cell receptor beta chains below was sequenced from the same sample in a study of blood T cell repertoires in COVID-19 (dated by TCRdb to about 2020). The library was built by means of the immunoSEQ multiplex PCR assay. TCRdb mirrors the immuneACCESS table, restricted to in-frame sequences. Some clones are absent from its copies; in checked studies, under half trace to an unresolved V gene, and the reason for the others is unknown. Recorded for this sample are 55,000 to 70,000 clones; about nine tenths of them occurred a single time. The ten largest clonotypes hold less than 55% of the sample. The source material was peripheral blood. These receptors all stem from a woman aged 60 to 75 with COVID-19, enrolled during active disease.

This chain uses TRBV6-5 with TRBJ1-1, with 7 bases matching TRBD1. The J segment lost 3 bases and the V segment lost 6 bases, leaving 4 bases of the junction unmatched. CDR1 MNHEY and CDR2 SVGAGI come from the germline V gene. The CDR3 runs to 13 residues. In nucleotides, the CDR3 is TGTGCCAGCAGAGACGACAGGGACACTGAAGCTTTCTTT. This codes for CASRDDRDTEAFF.

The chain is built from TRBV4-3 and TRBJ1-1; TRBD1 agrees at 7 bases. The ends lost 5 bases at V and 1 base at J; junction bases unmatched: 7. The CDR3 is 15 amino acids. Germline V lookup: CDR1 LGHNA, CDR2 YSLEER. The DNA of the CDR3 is TGCGCCAGCAGCAATCGGGACAGAGCGAACACTGAAGCTTTCTTT. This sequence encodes CASSNRDRANTEAFF.

The CDR3 is CASSTQALGTEAFF. The CDR3 DNA reads TGTGCCAGTAGTACTCAGGCTTTGGGCACTGAAGCTTTCTTT. The chain recombines TRBV19 with TRBJ1-1, with D unresolved. Germline loops: CDR1 LNHDA, CDR2 SQIVND (reference sequence). There are 14 residues in the CDR3. The germline V and J ends were trimmed by 4 bases and 4 bases, with 13 bases remaining between them.

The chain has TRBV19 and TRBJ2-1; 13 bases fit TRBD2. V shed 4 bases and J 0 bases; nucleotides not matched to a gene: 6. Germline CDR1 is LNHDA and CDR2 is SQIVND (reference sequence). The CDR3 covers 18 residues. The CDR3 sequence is CASSKTSGGSSSYNEQFF. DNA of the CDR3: TGTGCCAGTAGTAAGACTAGCGGGGGGTCTAGCTCCTACAATGAGCAGTTCTTC.

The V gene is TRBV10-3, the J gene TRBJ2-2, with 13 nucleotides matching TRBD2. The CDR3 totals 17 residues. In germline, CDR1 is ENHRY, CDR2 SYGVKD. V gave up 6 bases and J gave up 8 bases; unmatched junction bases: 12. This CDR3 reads CAISLARTSGSEGELFF. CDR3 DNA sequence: TGTGCCATCAGCCTCGCTCGGACTAGCGGGAGTGAGGGGGAGCTGTTTTTT.

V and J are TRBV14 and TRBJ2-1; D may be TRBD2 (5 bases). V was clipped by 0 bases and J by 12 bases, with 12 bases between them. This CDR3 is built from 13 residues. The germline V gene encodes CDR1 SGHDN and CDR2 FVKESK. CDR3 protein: CASSQEIGNAQFF. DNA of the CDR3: TGTGCCAGCAGCCAAGAAATCGGGAACGCGCAGTTCTTC.

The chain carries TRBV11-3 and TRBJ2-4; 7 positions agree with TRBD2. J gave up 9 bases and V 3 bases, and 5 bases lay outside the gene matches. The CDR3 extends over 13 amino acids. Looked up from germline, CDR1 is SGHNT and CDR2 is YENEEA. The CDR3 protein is CASSLGGETIQYF. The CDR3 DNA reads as TGTGCCAGCAGCTTGGGGGGGGAGACCATTCAGTACTTC.

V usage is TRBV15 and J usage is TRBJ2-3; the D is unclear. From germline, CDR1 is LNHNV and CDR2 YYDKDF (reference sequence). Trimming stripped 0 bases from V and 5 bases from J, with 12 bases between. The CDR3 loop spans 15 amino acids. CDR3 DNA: TGTGCCACCAGCAGAGACTCCCGTACCGGAGATACGCAGTATTTT. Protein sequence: CATSRDSRTGDTQYF.

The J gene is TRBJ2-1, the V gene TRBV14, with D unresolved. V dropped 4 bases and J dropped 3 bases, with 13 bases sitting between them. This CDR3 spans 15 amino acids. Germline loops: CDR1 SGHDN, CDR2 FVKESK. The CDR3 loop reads CASSPHYGRYNEQFF. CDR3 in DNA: TGTGCCAGCAGCCCTCATTATGGCCGCTACAATGAGCAGTTCTTC.